The 14 T cell receptor beta chains below come from one sample, sequenced in a study of shared clonotypes between healthy human individuals. TCRdb's copy holds only in-frame clones and misses some; the assay was immunoSEQ multiplex PCR. The profile shows about 470,000 clones, roughly 80% of them singletons. The sample was PBMCs. Receptor source: a woman between 40 and 50 years old in good health. Some clones in this sample may be carry-over from other donors' samples.

J is TRBJ2-7 and V is TRBV19; TRBD2 aligns across 11 bases. V gave up 5 bases and J gave up 2 bases; unmatched junction bases: 5. Per germline, CDR1 LNHDA and CDR2 SQIVND (reference sequence). This CDR3 spans 15 amino acids. This CDR3 is CASSLLAGGPYEQYF. CDR3 sequence (DNA): TGTGCCAGTAGTCTTCTAGCGGGAGGACCCTACGAGCAGTACTTC.

The V call is TRBV28, the J call TRBJ2-7; D is uncertain. Germline loops: CDR1 MDHEN, CDR2 SYDVKM. V was pared by 3 bases and J by 0 bases, with 6 bases between. The CDR3 length is 13 residues. The CDR3 sequence is CASSLGRSYEQYF. CDR3 DNA: TGTGCCAGCAGTTTGGGCCGCTCCTACGAGCAGTACTTC. The entire variable domain, with the rest obtained from reference TRBV28 and TRBJ2-7, is as follows: DVKVTQSSRYLVKRTGEKVFLECVQDMDHENMFWYRQDPGLGLRLIYFSYDVKMKEKGDIPEGYSVSREKKERFSLILESASTNQTSMYLCASSLGRSYEQYFGPGTRLTVT.

The J gene is TRBJ1-4, the V gene TRBV18; D may be TRBD1 (5 bases). Germline V gene data show CDR1 as KGHSH and CDR2 as LQKENI. The CDR3 spans 13 residues. Trimming took off 3 bases at V and 7 bases at J, with 9 bases between the two ends. CDR3 in DNA: TGTGCCAGCTCACCCGGGGGGAGTGAAAAACTGTTTTTT. As protein: CASSPGGSEKLFF.

This CDR3 reads CASSQSGVRGYGYTF. The CDR3 region has the DNA TGTGCCAGCAGCCAATCCGGGGTCAGGGGCTATGGCTACACCTTC. The chain couples TRBV16 to TRBJ1-2; D may be TRBD1 (6 bases). Trimming took 0 bases from V and 4 from J, leaving 12 bases between them. The CDR3 is 15 amino acids. The germline V gene encodes CDR1 KGHSY and CDR2 FQNENV.

The rearrangement links TRBV19 to TRBJ2-5; 11 bases are shared with TRBD1. The CDR3 has 13 residues. CDR1 is LNHDA and CDR2 is SQIVND in the germline V gene (reference sequence). The J segment lost 5 bases and the V segment lost 8 bases, leaving 4 bases of the junction unmatched. The CDR3 loop is CASAGTGGETQYF. The CDR3 nucleotides read TGTGCCAGTGCAGGGACAGGGGGGGAGACCCAGTACTTC.

The V call is TRBV7-2, the J call TRBJ2-1; 7 bases line up with TRBD1. The CDR3 is 16 residues long. V dropped 2 bases and J dropped 4; count of bases not matched to a gene: 8. Germline CDR1 is SGHTA and CDR2 is FQGNSA. Here the CDR3 reads CASSLPGTEVYNEQFF. DNA of the CDR3: TGTGCCAGCAGCTTACCCGGGACAGAAGTGTACAATGAGCAGTTCTTC.

This chain links TRBV7-2 with TRBJ2-7; 9 bases map to TRBD2. With V trimmed by 0 bases and J by 3 bases, 3 bases remained unmatched. CDR3 length: 15 residues. The V gene's germline CDR1 is SGHTA and CDR2 FQGNSA. CDR3 protein: CASSLALAGVYEQYF. CDR3 sequence (DNA): TGTGCCAGCAGCTTAGCTTTAGCGGGAGTCTACGAGCAGTACTTC. Supplemented by reference TRBV7-2 and TRBJ2-7, the full variable domain reads GAGVSQSPSNKVTEKGKDVELRCDPISGHTALYWYRQSLGQGLEFLIYFQGNSAPDKSGLPSDRFSAERTGGSVSTLTIQRTQQEDSAVYLCASSLALAGVYEQYFGPGTRLTVT.

The rearrangement joins TRBV29-1 to TRBJ2-7; D perhaps matches TRBD1 (6 bases). The CDR3 is made up of 11 amino acids. Germline values: CDR1 SQVTM, CDR2 ANQGSEA. The V end lost 7 bases, the J end lost 4 bases, and 11 bases lay between the germline ends. The CDR3 DNA reads as TGCAGCGGAACCAGGGGTTACGAGCAGTACTTC. This encodes CSGTRGYEQYF.

The V and J genes are TRBV10-3 and TRBJ2-3; D not certain. The V gene lost 7 bases and the J gene lost 3 bases, with 11 bases spanning the gap. This CDR3 is 13 amino acids long. CDR1 ENHRY and CDR2 SYGVKD come from the germline V gene. The DNA of the CDR3 is TGTGCCATCAACCGGGCCCCGACAGATACGCAGTATTTT. This translates into CAINRAPTDTQYF.

This clone occurred a few times. The J gene is TRBJ1-1, the V gene TRBV29-1; D is unclear. V shed 5 bases and J shed 5 bases, with 6 bases lying between them. The CDR3 contains 10 residues. Germline V lookup: CDR1 SQVTM, CDR2 ANQGSEA. The CDR3 spells CSVLGTEAFF. Written as DNA, the CDR3 is TGCAGCGTTTTAGGGACTGAAGCTTTCTTT.

The rearrangement links TRBV30 to TRBJ1-1, with 7 nucleotides matching TRBD1. CDR1 is GTSNPN and CDR2 is SVGIG in the germline V gene (reference sequence). Trimming removed 6 bases from V and 0 bases from J; junction bases left unmatched: 1. This CDR3 has 12 residues. The CDR3 DNA reads TGTGCCTGCGACAGGGTGAACACTGAAGCTTTCTTT. It encodes CACDRVNTEAFF. The variable domain in full, with the rest retrieved from reference TRBV30 and TRBJ1-1, is SQTIHQWPATLVQPVGSPLSLECTVEGTSNPNLYWYRQAAGRGLQLLFYSVGIGQISSEVPQNLSASRPQDRQFILSSKKLLLSDSGFYLCACDRVNTEAFFGQGTRLTVV.

This rearrangement joins TRBV7-3 to TRBJ2-2; D is perhaps TRBD2 (5 bases). CDR3 size: 14 residues. The ends were cut back, 8 bases at V and 1 base at J, with 11 bases in the middle. Germline V lookup: CDR1 SGHTA, CDR2 FQGTGA. CDR3 sequence reads: CASGSGLNTGELFF. The CDR3 nucleotides read TGTGCCAGCGGGAGCGGTTTGAACACCGGGGAGCTGTTTTTT.

The chain links TRBV7-7 to TRBJ2-1; 7 bases are shared with TRBD2. The CDR3 spans 13 residues. Germline loops: CDR1 SSHAT, CDR2 FNYEAQ (reference sequence). CDR3 loop: CASRGLGDNEQFF. The CDR3 coding sequence is TGTGCTAGCCGAGGACTAGGGGACAATGAGCAGTTCTTC.

V gene TRBV30 combines with J gene TRBJ2-3; 13 positions match TRBD2. The trim removed 5 bases at V and 0 bases at J, leaving 14 bases unmatched. In germline, CDR1 is GTSNPN, CDR2 SVGIG (reference sequence). The CDR3 is 19 amino acids. CDR3 region: CAWGGTSGTLRTSTDTQYF. The CDR3 region has the DNA TGTGCCTGGGGGGGGACTAGCGGGACCCTGAGGACTAGCACAGATACGCAGTATTTT.